The clone carrying this TCR beta chain was seen a few times. The data were obtained in a study of PD-1 and CTLA-4 blockade in melanoma. Generated by immunoSEQ multiplex PCR, the TCRdb table keeps only in-frame clones and is missing some. This table has 25,000 to 35,000 clones, about 91% appearing once. Per the germline V gene, CDR1 is SNHLY and CDR2 is FYNNEI. Trimming removed 6 bases from V and 0 bases from J, with 16 bases in between. CDR3 length equals 16 residues. The receptor was derived from a human donor with melanoma. The genes are TRBV2 and TRBJ2-3, with D unclear. Sequenced here: CD8+ T cells from peripheral blood, sampled from a patient given anti-PD-1 treatment. CDR3 in amino acids: CASSAVSDESTDTQYF. The DNA for the CDR3 is TGTGCCAGCAGCGCCGTCTCGGACGAGAGCACAGATACGCAGTATTTT. Complete variable domain (other parts from reference TRBV2 and TRBJ2-3): EPEVTQTPSHQVTQMGQEVILRCVPISNHLYFYWYRQILGQKVEFLVSFYNNEISEKSEIFDDQFSVERPDGSNFTLKIRSTKLEDSAMYFCASSAVSDESTDTQYFGPGTRLTVL.